These 20 T cell receptor beta chains came from one sample sequenced in a study of beta chain features in type 1 diabetes (dated by TCRdb to the late 2010s). Library creation used the immunoSEQ multiplex PCR assay. The High Capacity cDNA Reverse Transcription Kit was used to reverse transcribe all of the isolated RNA, meaning that expressed TCRB transcripts were what got sequenced. TCRdb provides this immuneACCESS table in a form limited to in-frame rearrangements. Some clones are lacking; in checked studies, under half of them reflect an unresolved V gene, and why the rest are absent is not known. The sample yields 220,000 or so clones; 68% were counted once. Roughly 0.048% of the sample is in the top ten clones. The sample consisted of naive CD4+ T cells from blood. This specimen's cell subset or site label, interpreted: true naive CD4+ T cells. These receptors all come from a young man in good health.

The chain carries TRBV30 and TRBJ1-5; 7 bases line up with TRBD1. Unmatched junction bases numbered 9, after V lost 2 bases and J lost 5 bases. Germline loops: CDR1 GTSNPN, CDR2 SVGIG (reference sequence). CDR3 length: 15 residues. CDR3 sequence reads: CAWSSTGTVYQPQHF. CDR3 nucleotides: TGTGCCTGGAGTTCCACCGGGACAGTTTATCAGCCCCAGCATTTT.

This clone appeared once. The V gene is TRBV18, the J gene TRBJ2-1, with TRBD1 matching over 7 bases. Germline V gene sequence: CDR1 KGHSH, CDR2 LQKENI. The ends lost 7 bases at V and 5 bases at J; junction bases unmatched: 8. The CDR3 sequence is 14 residues long. CDR3 in DNA: TGTGCCAGCTGTCCCGGGACAGCAAACAATGAGCAGTTCTTC. Translation gives CASCPGTANNEQFF.

V gene TRBV29-1 combines with J gene TRBJ2-7; 8 nucleotides align to TRBD2. Germline lookup yields CDR1 SQVTM and CDR2 ANQGSEA. Losses at the gene ends were 4 bases for V and 4 bases for J; bases not matched to a gene: 9. There are 14 residues in the CDR3. CDR3 loop: CSVVLAGPPYEQYF. CDR3 nucleotide sequence: TGCAGCGTTGTTCTAGCGGGTCCCCCTTACGAGCAGTACTTC.

V is TRBV2 and J is TRBJ2-1; 9 bases fit TRBD1. This CDR3 is built from 14 residues. Per germline, CDR1 SNHLY and CDR2 FYNNEI. V was clipped by 4 bases and J by 2 bases; unmatched bases: 0. The DNA for the CDR3 is TGTGCCAGCAGTGGACAGGGGGCCTACAATGAGCAGTTCTTC. It yields the protein CASSGQGAYNEQFF.

V gene TRBV10-3 combines with J gene TRBJ1-5; no firm D call. With 3 bases removed from V and 6 bases from J, the gap between germline ends came to 9 bases. Germline V gene sequence: CDR1 ENHRY, CDR2 SYGVKD. This CDR3 has 13 amino acids. CDR3 residues: CAISETLFQPQHF. The CDR3 DNA is TGTGCCATCAGTGAAACGCTATTTCAGCCCCAGCATTTT.

This rearrangement joins TRBV4-3 to TRBJ2-1, with no clear D. The CDR3 runs to 14 residues. The germline CDR1 and CDR2 sequences are LGHNA and YSLEER. V lost 1 base and J lost 8, with 12 bases in between. The CDR3 loop is CASSQVLIGYEQFF. The CDR3 DNA reads as TGCGCCAGCAGCCAAGTCCTAATCGGGTATGAGCAGTTCTTC.

As regards this clone: Within the sample, other DNA sequences also encode this same CDR3. The chain is built from TRBV5-6 and TRBJ2-7; 7 bases agree with TRBD1. V dropped 1 base and J dropped 4; count of bases not matched to a gene: 2. The germline V gene has CDR1 SGHDT and CDR2 YYEEEE. This CDR3 is 13 amino acids long. CDR3 sequence: CASSLRGRYEQYF. CDR3 bases: TGTGCCAGCAGCTTGAGGGGGCGGTACGAGCAGTACTTC.

The chain recombines TRBV30 with TRBJ2-7; TRBD2 aligns across 9 bases. The V gene end was trimmed by 5 bases and the J gene end by 0 bases; junction bases not matched to a gene: 5. This CDR3 contains 14 residues. Germline CDR1 GTSNPN, CDR2 SVGIG (reference sequence). The CDR3 loop is CAWDLAGHSYEQYF. The CDR3 bases are TGTGCCTGGGACCTAGCGGGGCACTCCTACGAGCAGTACTTC.

The V and J genes are TRBV15 and TRBJ2-7; perhaps TRBD2 as D (6 bases). This CDR3 contains 12 residues. With 8 bases removed from V and 6 bases from J, the gap between germline ends came to 14 bases. Looked up from germline, CDR1 is LNHNV and CDR2 is YYDKDF (reference sequence). The CDR3 spells CATPPEGGEQYF. The CDR3 nucleotides read TGTGCCACCCCCCCTGAGGGAGGCGAGCAGTACTTC.

A few counts support this clone. This chain links TRBV23-1 with TRBJ2-1; D is perhaps TRBD1 (6 bases). TRBV23-1 is classed as an ORF, of uncertain function. The CDR3 has 15 amino acids. Trimming cost V 2 bases and J 6 bases, with 14 bases left between them. This chain's CDR3 is CASSQPQGTPNEQFF. CDR3 bases: TGCGCCAGCAGTCAACCACAGGGAACCCCCAATGAGCAGTTCTTC.

There are a few counts of this clone. The chain has TRBV30 and TRBJ2-7, with 8 bases lining up with TRBD1. With V trimmed by 4 bases and J by 3 bases, 8 bases remained unmatched. CDR3 size: 14 residues. Looked up from germline, CDR1 is GTSNPN and CDR2 is SVGIG (reference sequence). For the CDR3, the DNA is TGTGCCTGGATGGACAGGGCGCGGCTCTACGAGCAGTACTTC. This encodes CAWMDRARLYEQYF.

This chain connects TRBV5-1 to TRBJ2-7; D unclear. This CDR3 comprises 14 residues. The V end lost 0 bases, the J end lost 1 base, and 8 bases lay between the germline ends. Germline loops: CDR1 SGHRS, CDR2 YFSETQ. The CDR3 reads CASSLVTDSYEQYF. In DNA form, the CDR3 reads TGCGCCAGCAGCTTGGTGACCGATTCCTACGAGCAGTACTTC.

J is TRBJ2-1 and V is TRBV5-6; the match to TRBD2 covers 10 bases. The CDR3 consists of 18 residues. Germline lookup yields CDR1 SGHDT and CDR2 YYEEEE. J gave up 2 bases and V 0 bases, and 8 bases lay outside the gene matches. The CDR3 sequence: CASSLASGSGFPYNEQFF. CDR3 DNA: TGTGCCAGCAGCTTGGCTAGCGGGAGTGGGTTCCCCTACAATGAGCAGTTCTTC.

The chain links TRBV28 to TRBJ2-4, with 7 positions matching TRBD1. The trim removed 1 base at V and 0 bases at J, leaving 6 bases unmatched. In germline, CDR1 is MDHEN, CDR2 SYDVKM. CDR3 size: 17 residues. This chain's CDR3 is CASSLSWTGLAKNIQYF. The CDR3 region has the DNA TGTGCCAGCAGTTTATCCTGGACAGGCCTAGCCAAAAACATTCAGTACTTC.

This chain joins TRBV9 and TRBJ1-5, with unresolved D. CDR3 length: 13 residues. V dropped 2 bases and J dropped 9 bases, with 12 bases sitting between them. The germline gives CDR1 SGDLS, CDR2 YYNGEE. CDR3: CASSVDALGPQHF. The DNA of the CDR3 is TGTGCCAGCAGCGTGGATGCCCTGGGGCCCCAGCATTTT.

This clone was seen only once. The CDR3 region is CASTIFTDTQYF. The CDR3, as DNA: TGTGCCAGCACTATTTTCACAGATACGCAGTATTTT. The rearrangement joins TRBV7-2 to TRBJ2-3; D is ambiguous. This CDR3 spans 12 amino acids. V lost 7 bases, J lost 2 bases, and 7 bases lay in between. Germline V gives CDR1 SGHTA, CDR2 FQGNSA.

The chain couples TRBV19 to TRBJ2-7, with D maybe TRBD1 (5 bases). With 8 bases removed from V and 2 bases from J, the gap between germline ends came to 16 bases. Germline CDR1 reads LNHDA; CDR2 reads SQIVND (reference sequence). The CDR3 runs to 14 residues. The chain's CDR3 is CASDRTDTTYEQYF. The DNA for the CDR3 is TGTGCCAGTGACCGAACGGACACAACCTACGAGCAGTACTTC.

This clone was seen only a few times. Written as DNA, the CDR3 is TGTGCCAGCAGCTCGAGCGGGAGACGGTTTCGGAATGAGCAGTTCTTC. It encodes CASSSSGRRFRNEQFF. The rearrangement joins TRBV7-2 to TRBJ2-1; 8 nucleotides match TRBD2. CDR3 length: 16 residues. Losses at the gene ends were 4 bases for V and 7 bases for J; bases not matched to a gene: 12. Germline V gives CDR1 SGHTA, CDR2 FQGNSA.

This clone came up a few times. The chain recombines TRBV5-4 with TRBJ2-3, with 11 bases identical to TRBD2. V shed 4 bases, J shed 0 bases, and the junction held 4 bases outside the gene matches. The CDR3 is 16 amino acids. CDR1 SGHNT and CDR2 YYREEE come from the germline V gene (reference sequence). CDR3 in amino acids: CASSKGLAESTDTQYF. The CDR3 bases are TGTGCCAGCAGCAAGGGACTAGCGGAGAGCACAGATACGCAGTATTTT.

The CDR3 bases are TGTGCCAGCAGTCGTCGTCAGGGGGGACCCCCCACAGATACGCAGTATTTT. It is translated as CASSRRQGGPPTDTQYF. The chain employs TRBV25-1 and TRBJ2-3; possibly TRBD1 for D (7 bases). From germline, CDR1 is MGHDK and CDR2 SYGVNS. CDR3 length: 17 residues. Trimming took off 5 bases at V and 2 bases at J, with 20 bases between the two ends.